The rows below give T cell receptor beta chains drawn from one sample of a study of blood T cell repertoires in COVID-19. The assay was immunoSEQ multiplex PCR, and TCRdb's table has in-frame clones only and misses some. Among around 68,000 clones listed, roughly 89% were seen once. What was sequenced was peripheral blood. These receptor sequences come from a man aged 45 to 65 with active COVID-19. The CDR3 runs from the conserved cysteine through the conserved F or W. The D gene is left open where the match is weak. Only part of the rows carry a size: once, few, many, or a class if the clone is expanded.

j_gene | d_gene | abundance | v_gene | CDR3aa | CDR3nt
TRBJ2-7 | . | few | TRBV7-8 | CASSIRATYEQYF | TGTGCCAGCAGCATACGAGCAACCTACGAGCAGTACTTC
TRBJ2-5 | TRBD1 | . | TRBV30 | CAWTTGGETQYF | TGTGCCTGGACAACAGGGGGGGAGACCCAGTACTTC
TRBJ2-3 | . | . | TRBV4-1 | CASSLNTDTQYF | TGCGCCAGCAGCCTCAACACAGATACGCAGTATTTT
TRBJ1-2 | . | . | TRBV3-1/TRBV3-2 | CASSQQGTLGYGYTF | TGTGCCAGCAGCCAACAGGGGACATTGGGCTATGGCTACACCTTC
TRBJ1-2 | . | . | TRBV29-1 | CSAKGFNGYTF | TGCAGCGCAAAGGGGTTCAATGGCTACACCTTC
TRBJ2-1 | TRBD2 | . | TRBV5-6 | CASSFLAGGTYNEQFF | TGTGCCAGCAGTTTTCTAGCGGGGGGGACCTACAATGAGCAGTTCTTC
TRBJ2-3 | . | . | TRBV6-1 | CASSDRRRSPTDTQYF | TGTGCCAGCAGTGACCGTAGGAGGTCCCCCACAGATACGCAGTATTTT
TRBJ2-1 | TRBD1 | . | TRBV5-4 | CASSSDRGIYNEQFF | TGTGCCAGCAGCTCGGACAGGGGGATATACAATGAGCAGTTCTTC
TRBJ2-2 | TRBD1 | . | TRBV19 | CATTQGFGELFF | TGTGCCACCACACAGGGGTTCGGGGAGCTGTTTTTT
TRBJ2-2 | TRBD1 | . | TRBV5-1 | CASSISGTGGTGELFF | TGCGCCAGCAGCATCTCCGGGACAGGGGGAACCGGGGAGCTGTTTTTT
TRBJ1-1 | . | . | TRBV10-3 | CAISVNRENTEAFF | TGTGCCATCAGTGTTAACAGGGAGAACACTGAAGCTTTCTTT
TRBJ2-5 | TRBD2 | . | TRBV19 | CASSIRLAGATYQETQYF | TGTGCCAGTAGTATTAGACTAGCGGGGGCCACGTACCAAGAGACCCAGTACTTC
TRBJ2-2 | TRBD2 | once | TRBV11-3 | CASSFGGANTGELFF | TGTGCCAGCAGCTTCGGGGGGGCGAACACCGGGGAGCTGTTTTTT
TRBJ1-2 | TRBD1 | . | TRBV19 | CASMDIRRGHGYTF | TGTGCCAGTATGGATATTAGGAGGGGGCATGGCTACACCTTC
TRBJ1-2 | . | . | TRBV7-9 | CASSLMVAGYTF | TGTGCCAGCAGCTTAATGGTAGCAGGCTACACCTTC
TRBJ2-5 | TRBD2 | once | TRBV4-1 | CASSPGLGGAETQYF | TGCGCCAGCAGCCCAGGACTAGGAGGGGCCGAGACCCAGTACTTC
TRBJ1-3 | . | . | TRBV18 | CASSPPSGVGNTIYF | TGTGCCAGCTCACCACCGTCAGGGGTTGGAAACACCATATATTTT
TRBJ1-4 | . | . | TRBV12-3/TRBV12-4 | CASRNSLNEKLFF | TGTGCCAGCAGGAACAGCCTTAATGAAAAACTGTTTTTT
TRBJ1-1 | . | . | TRBV9 | CASSVAGGYGTEAFF | TGTGCCAGCAGCGTAGCTGGGGGGTATGGCACTGAAGCTTTCTTT
TRBJ2-5 | TRBD1 | . | TRBV5-1 | CASSLGTGVETQYF | TGCGCCAGCAGCTTGGGGACAGGGGTAGAGACCCAGTACTTC
TRBJ2-5 | TRBD1 | . | TRBV7-9 | CASSPGDRGSETQYF | TGTGCCAGCAGCCCCGGCGACAGGGGGTCGGAGACCCAGTACTTC
TRBJ1-4 | . | . | TRBV7-9 | CASSTRVGEKLFF | TGTGCCAGCAGCACCCGTGTTGGCGAAAAACTGTTTTTT
TRBJ2-4 | . | . | TRBV5-1 | CASSLGTGRLAKNIQYF | TGCGCCAGCAGCTTGGGAACAGGGAGATTAGCCAAAAACATTCAGTACTTC
TRBJ1-1 | . | . | TRBV11-2 | CASSFQVDTEAFF | TGTGCCAGCAGCTTTCAGGTGGACACTGAAGCTTTCTTT
TRBJ1-4 | . | . | TRBV3-1/TRBV3-2 | CASREAVRGEKLFF | TGTGCCAGCAGAGAGGCAGTTCGGGGTGAAAAACTGTTTTTT
TRBJ1-1 | . | . | TRBV10-3 | CAIKGQPNTEAFF | TGTGCCATCAAAGGACAGCCTAACACTGAAGCTTTCTTT
TRBJ2-7 | TRBD1 | . | TRBV4-3 | CASSHDRGTYEQYF | TGCGCCAGCAGCCACGACAGGGGCACCTACGAGCAGTACTTC
TRBJ2-5 | . | . | TRBV7-8 | CASNEVGLGTQYF | TGTGCCAGCAACGAGGTTGGGTTAGGGACCCAGTACTTC
TRBJ2-2 | TRBD2 | . | TRBV7-8 | CASSLYSGSNTGELFF | TGTGCCAGCAGCTTATATAGCGGGTCGAACACCGGGGAGCTGTTTTTT
TRBJ2-1 | TRBD2 | once | TRBV7-2 | CASRLGTSSYNEQFF | TGTGCCAGCAGGCTCGGGACTAGCTCCTACAATGAGCAGTTCTTC
TRBJ2-5 | TRBD2 | . | TRBV9 | CASSGGTSGVWETQYF | TGTGCCAGCAGCGGCGGGACTAGCGGGGTGTGGGAGACCCAGTACTTC
TRBJ2-5 | . | once | TRBV14 | CASSQLGIRESQYF | TGTGCCAGCAGCCAATTAGGGATAAGGGAGTCCCAGTACTTC
TRBJ1-6 | . | . | TRBV2 | CASRLPGNSPLHF | TGTGCCAGCAGATTGCCAGGGAATTCACCCCTCCACTTT
TRBJ1-1 | . | . | TRBV4-3 | CASRRVKGTEAFF | TGCGCCAGCAGAAGGGTAAAGGGGACTGAAGCTTTCTTT
TRBJ2-7 | TRBD1 | . | TRBV4-1 | CASSRRQGATYEQYF | TGCGCCAGCAGCCGCAGACAGGGGGCCACCTACGAGCAGTACTTC
TRBJ1-1 | . | . | TRBV6-2/TRBV6-3 | CASSYSQLTEAFF | TGTGCCAGCAGTTACTCGCAACTAACTGAAGCTTTCTTT
TRBJ2-7 | . | . | TRBV5-6 | CASSASGYEQYF | TGTGCCAGCAGCGCTTCGGGCTACGAGCAGTACTTC